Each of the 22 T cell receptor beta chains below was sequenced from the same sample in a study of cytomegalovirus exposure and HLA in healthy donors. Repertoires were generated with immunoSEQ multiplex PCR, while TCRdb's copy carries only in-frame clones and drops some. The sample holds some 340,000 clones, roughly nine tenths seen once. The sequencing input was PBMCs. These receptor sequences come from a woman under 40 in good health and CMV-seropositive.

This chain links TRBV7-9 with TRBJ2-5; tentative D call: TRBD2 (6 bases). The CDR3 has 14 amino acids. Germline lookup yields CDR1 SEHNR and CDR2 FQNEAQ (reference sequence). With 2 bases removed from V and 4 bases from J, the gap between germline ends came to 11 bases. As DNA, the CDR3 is TGTGCCAGCAGCTTAACGAATAGCGGAGAGACCCAGTACTTC. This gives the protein CASSLTNSGETQYF.

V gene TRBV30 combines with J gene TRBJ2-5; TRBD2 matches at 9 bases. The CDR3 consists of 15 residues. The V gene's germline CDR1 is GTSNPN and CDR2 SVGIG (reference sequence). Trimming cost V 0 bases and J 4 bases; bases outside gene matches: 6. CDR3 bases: TGTGCCTGGAGTGTACTCGCGGGGGGGCCAGAGACCCAGTACTTC. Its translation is CAWSVLAGGPETQYF.

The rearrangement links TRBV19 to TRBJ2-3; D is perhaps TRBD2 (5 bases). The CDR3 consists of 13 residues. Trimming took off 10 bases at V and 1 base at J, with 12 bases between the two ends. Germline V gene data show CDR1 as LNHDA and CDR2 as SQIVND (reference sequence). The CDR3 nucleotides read TGTGCCACCTCCAGCGGACGCACAGATACGCAGTATTTT. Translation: CATSSGRTDTQYF.

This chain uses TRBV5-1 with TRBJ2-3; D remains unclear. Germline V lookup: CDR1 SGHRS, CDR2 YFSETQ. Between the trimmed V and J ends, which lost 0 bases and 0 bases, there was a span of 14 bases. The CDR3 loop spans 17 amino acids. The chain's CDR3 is CASSLGFFDISTDTQYF. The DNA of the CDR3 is TGCGCCAGCAGCTTGGGATTTTTCGATATTAGCACAGATACGCAGTATTTT.

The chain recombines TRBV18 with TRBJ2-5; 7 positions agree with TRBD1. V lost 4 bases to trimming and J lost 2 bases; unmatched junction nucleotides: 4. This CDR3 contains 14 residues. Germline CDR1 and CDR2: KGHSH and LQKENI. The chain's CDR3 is CASSLRTGQETQYF. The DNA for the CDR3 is TGTGCCAGCTCACTAAGGACAGGTCAAGAGACCCAGTACTTC.

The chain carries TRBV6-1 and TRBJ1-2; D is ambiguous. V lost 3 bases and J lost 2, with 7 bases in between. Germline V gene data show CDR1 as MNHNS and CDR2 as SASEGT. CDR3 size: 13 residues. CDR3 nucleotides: TGTGCCAGCAGTGAGCGTCGGAACTATGGCTACACCTTC. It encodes CASSERRNYGYTF.

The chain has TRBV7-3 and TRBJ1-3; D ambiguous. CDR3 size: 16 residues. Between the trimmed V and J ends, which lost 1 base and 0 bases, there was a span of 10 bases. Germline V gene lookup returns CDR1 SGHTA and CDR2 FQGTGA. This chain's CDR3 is CASSLNKQNSGNTIYF. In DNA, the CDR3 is TGTGCCAGCAGCTTAAACAAGCAAAACTCTGGAAACACCATATATTTT.

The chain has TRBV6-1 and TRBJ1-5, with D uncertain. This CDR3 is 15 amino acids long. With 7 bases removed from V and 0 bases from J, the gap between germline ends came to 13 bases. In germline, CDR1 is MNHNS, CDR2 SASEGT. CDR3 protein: CASTGWQNSNQPQHF. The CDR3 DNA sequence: TGTGCCAGCACCGGGTGGCAGAATAGCAATCAGCCCCAGCATTTT.

CDR3 region: CASSKKREYTGELFF. In nucleotides, the CDR3 is TGTGCCAGCAGCAAAAAGCGGGAGTACACCGGGGAGCTGTTTTTT. This chain links TRBV7-8 with TRBJ2-2; 8 bases agree with TRBD2. V lost 5 bases, J lost 3 bases, and 5 bases stayed unmatched. Per the germline V gene, CDR1 is SGHVS and CDR2 is FQNEAQ. The CDR3 loop spans 15 amino acids.

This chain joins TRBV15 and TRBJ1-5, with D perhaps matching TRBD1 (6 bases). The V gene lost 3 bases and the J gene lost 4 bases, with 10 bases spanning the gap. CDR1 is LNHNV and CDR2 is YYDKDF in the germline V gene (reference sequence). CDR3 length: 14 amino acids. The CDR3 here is CATSSPDRNQPQHF. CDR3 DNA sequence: TGTGCCACCAGCAGCCCGGACAGAAATCAGCCCCAGCATTTT.

The CDR3 is CASSYSTGGTGELFF. In DNA, the CDR3 is TGTGCCAGCAGTTACTCGACCGGGGGGACCGGGGAGCTGTTTTTT. The chain joins TRBV6-5 to TRBJ2-2; 7 bases agree with TRBD2. J was trimmed by 5 bases and V by 0 bases; bases with no gene match: 3. Germline values: CDR1 MNHEY, CDR2 SVGAGI. The CDR3 length is 15 residues.

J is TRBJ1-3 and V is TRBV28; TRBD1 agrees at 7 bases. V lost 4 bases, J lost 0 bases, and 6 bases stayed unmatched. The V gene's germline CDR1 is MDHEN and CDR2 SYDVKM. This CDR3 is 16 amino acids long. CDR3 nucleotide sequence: TGTGCCAGCAGTTCTCCGGGACAGAGCTCTGGAAACACCATATATTTT. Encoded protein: CASSSPGQSSGNTIYF. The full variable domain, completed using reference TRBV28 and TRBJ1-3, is DVKVTQSSRYLVKRTGEKVFLECVQDMDHENMFWYRQDPGLGLRLIYFSYDVKMKEKGDIPEGYSVSREKKERFSLILESASTNQTSMYLCASSSPGQSSGNTIYFGEGSWLTVV.

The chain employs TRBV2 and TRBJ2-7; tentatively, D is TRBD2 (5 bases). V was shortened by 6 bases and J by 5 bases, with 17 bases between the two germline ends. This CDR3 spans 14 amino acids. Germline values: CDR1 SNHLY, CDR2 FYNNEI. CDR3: CASRAELGSHEQYF. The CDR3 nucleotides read TGTGCCAGCAGGGCTGAACTAGGGTCTCACGAGCAGTACTTC.

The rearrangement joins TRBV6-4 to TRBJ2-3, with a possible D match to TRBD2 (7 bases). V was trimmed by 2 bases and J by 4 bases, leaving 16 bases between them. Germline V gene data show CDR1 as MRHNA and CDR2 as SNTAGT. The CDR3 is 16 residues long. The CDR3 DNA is TGTGCCAGCAGTGACGAGGGGGGGCCCCTTCCAGATACGCAGTATTTT. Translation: CASSDEGGPLPDTQYF.

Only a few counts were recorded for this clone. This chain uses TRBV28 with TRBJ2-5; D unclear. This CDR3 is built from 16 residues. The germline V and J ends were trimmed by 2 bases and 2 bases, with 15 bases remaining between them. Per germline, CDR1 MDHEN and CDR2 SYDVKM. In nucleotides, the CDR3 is TGTGCCAGCAGTTTACAAGGCTCACGAATTCAAGAGACCCAGTACTTC. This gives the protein CASSLQGSRIQETQYF.

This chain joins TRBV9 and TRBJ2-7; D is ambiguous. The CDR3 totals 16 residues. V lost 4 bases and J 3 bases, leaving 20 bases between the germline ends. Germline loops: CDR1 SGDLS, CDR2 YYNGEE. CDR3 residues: CASSPSPKQNYYEQYF. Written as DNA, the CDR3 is TGTGCCAGCAGCCCCTCGCCCAAACAGAATTACTACGAGCAGTACTTC.

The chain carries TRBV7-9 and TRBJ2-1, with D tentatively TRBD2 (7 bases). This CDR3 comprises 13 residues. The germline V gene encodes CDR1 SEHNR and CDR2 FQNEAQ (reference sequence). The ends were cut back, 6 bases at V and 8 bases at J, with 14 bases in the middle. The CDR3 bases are TGTGCCAGCAGGGAACAAGGGGGGGATGAGCAGTTCTTC. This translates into CASREQGGDEQFF.

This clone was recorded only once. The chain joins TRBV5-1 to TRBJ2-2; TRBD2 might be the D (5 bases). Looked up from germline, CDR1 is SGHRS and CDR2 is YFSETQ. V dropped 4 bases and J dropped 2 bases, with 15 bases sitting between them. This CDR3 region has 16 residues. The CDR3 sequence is CASSPGLSANTGELFF. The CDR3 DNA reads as TGCGCCAGCAGCCCAGGACTCTCCGCCAACACCGGGGAGCTGTTTTTT.

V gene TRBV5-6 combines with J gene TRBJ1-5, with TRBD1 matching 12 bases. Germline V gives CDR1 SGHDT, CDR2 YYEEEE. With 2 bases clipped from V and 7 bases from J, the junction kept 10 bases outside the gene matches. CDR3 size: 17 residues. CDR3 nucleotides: TGTGCCAGCAGCTTCTTCTGGTCCGGGACAGGGGGCCAGCCCCAGCATTTT. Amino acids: CASSFFWSGTGGQPQHF.

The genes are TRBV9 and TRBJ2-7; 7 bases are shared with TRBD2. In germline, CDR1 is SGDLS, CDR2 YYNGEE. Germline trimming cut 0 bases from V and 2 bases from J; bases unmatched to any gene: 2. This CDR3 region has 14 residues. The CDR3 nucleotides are TGTGCCAGCAGCGTAGCTAGCGGCACCTACGAGCAGTACTTC. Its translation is CASSVASGTYEQYF.

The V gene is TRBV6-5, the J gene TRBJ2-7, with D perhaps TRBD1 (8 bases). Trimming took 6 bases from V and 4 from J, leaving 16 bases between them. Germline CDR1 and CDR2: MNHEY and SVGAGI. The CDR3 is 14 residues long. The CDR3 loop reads CASSFGQGGYEQYF. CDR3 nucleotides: TGTGCCAGCAGCTTCGGACAGGGAGGGTACGAGCAGTACTTC.

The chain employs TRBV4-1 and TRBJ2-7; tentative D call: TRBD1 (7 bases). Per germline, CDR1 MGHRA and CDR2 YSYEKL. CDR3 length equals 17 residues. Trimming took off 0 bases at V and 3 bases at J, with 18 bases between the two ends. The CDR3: CASSQDSRGDGHYEQYF. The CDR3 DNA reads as TGCGCCAGCAGCCAAGATTCCAGGGGGGACGGACACTACGAGCAGTACTTC.